This T cell receptor (beta chain) was identified during a study of T cells in Graves' hyperthyroidism and ophthalmopathy. Broader study findings: Separation of ophthalmopathy from stable hyperthyroidism was achieved by a 13 V-J model.

The TCR beta CDR3 regions underwent amplification using RNA transcripts as the source. With the HTBI primer set, the TCR CDR3 went through a first round of RT-PCR. TCRdb recomputed calls from the multiplex PCR reads with MiXCR, one row per CDR3 protein. The sample has under 250,000 distinct CDR3 sequences; over 15% are singletons. About this clonotype itself: No antigen is known for it.

Diagnostic decisions used clinical symptoms, serum thyroxine and TRAb, thyroid ultrasound and orbital computed tomography. This CDR3 is built from 14 residues. Germline assignment: CDR1 SNHLY and CDR2 FYNNEI. The source of this sequence is a man in his forties or fifties with Graves' hyperthyroidism. Specimen: blood. The chain combines TRBV2 with TRBJ2-7; D assignment may be TRBD1 or TRBD2 (5 bases each). The J call is doubtful: the DNA matches TRBJ2-1 better. Here the CDR3 reads CASSEQGPPYEQFF. CDR3 coding DNA: TGTGCCAGCAGTGAACAGGGACCCCCCTACGAGCAGTTCTTC.